This entry describes one T cell receptor beta chain. The sample comes from a study of patients and donors after allogeneic stem cell transplantation. The CDR3 loop spans 12 amino acids. V was cut by 3 bases and J by 10 bases, with 12 bases left in between. In germline, CDR1 is MDHEN, CDR2 SYDVKM. TCRdb called the RT-PCR reads again in MiXCR, with one record for every CDR3 protein. Of roughly 200,000 distinct CDR3 sequences listed, 41% are singletons. The receptor was isolated from a human donor who was either an allogeneic HSCT recipient or a stem cell or donor lymphocyte infusion donor (not recorded which). It is not recorded whose cells these are; they may come from a transplant donor. The specimen sequenced was blood, either unsorted or a sorted T cell fraction (not recorded which). J is TRBJ1-1 and V is TRBV28; D possibly corresponds to TRBD1 (5 bases). The CDR3 DNA follows: TGTGCCAGCAGTTTCTCCTGGCAGGGAGCTTTCTTT. This sequence encodes CASSFSWQGAFF. Filled out from reference TRBV28 and TRBJ1-1, the complete variable domain reads DVKVTQSSRYLVKRTGEKVFLECVQDMDHENMFWYRQDPGLGLRLIYFSYDVKMKEKGDIPEGYSVSREKKERFSLILESASTNQTSMYLCASSFSWQGAFFGQGTRLTVV.